This is a list of T cell receptor beta chains from one sample in a study of T cell responses to AZD1222 COVID-19 vaccine. Only in-frame clones appear in the TCRdb table, and some are missing; sequencing was by immunoSEQ multiplex PCR. This sample has 15,000 or so clones, with 88% found just once. The sample in question was peripheral blood, obtained 28 days after the second AZD1222 dose. The receptor source for this set is an adult who received the AZD1222 COVID-19 vaccine. The CDR3 runs from the conserved cysteine through the conserved F or W. Each record gives: D gene, clone size, CDR3 length, V gene, J gene, CDR3 DNA, CDR3 protein. D genes are given only for firm matches. Rows may omit the clone size; those that give it use once, few, many or a size class.

TRBD2	NA	15	TRBV7-3	TRBJ2-1	TGTGCCAGCAGCGCGAGTAGCGGGGTCTGGGGTGAGCAGTTCTTC	CASSASSGVWGEQFF
TRBD1	NA	15	TRBV2	TRBJ1-4	TGTGCCAGAGGACAGGGAACCGCAACTAATGAAAAACTGTTTTTT	CARGQGTATNEKLFF
NA	NA	13	TRBV2	TRBJ1-1	TGTGCCAGCAGGGAACTGGGGGGCTCTGAAGCTTTCTTT	CASRELGGSEAFF
NA	NA	14	TRBV7-3	TRBJ2-7	TGTGCCAGCAGCCCGGGACCTCCCCCCTACGAGCAGTACTTC	CASSPGPPPYEQYF
TRBD1	NA	14	TRBV2	TRBJ1-2	TGTGCCAGCAGTGAATACAGGGGGGACTATGGCTACACCTTC	CASSEYRGDYGYTF
TRBD2	NA	15	TRBV3-1/TRBV3-2	TRBJ2-1	TGTGCCAGCAGCCTCCGGGGGGGCTCCTACAATGAGCAGTTCTTC	CASSLRGGSYNEQFF
NA	NA	12	TRBV29-1	TRBJ1-2	TGCAGCGTTGGCCCCGGACAGTATGGCTACACCTTC	CSVGPGQYGYTF
TRBD1	few	15	TRBV7-2	TRBJ1-5	TGTGCCAGCAGCCTGATGGGACAGCTTAATCAGCCCCAGCATTTT	CASSLMGQLNQPQHF
NA	few	13	TRBV28	TRBJ1-2	TGTGCCAGCAGTTCACCCTCCCCATATGGCTACACCTTC	CASSSPSPYGYTF
NA	NA	13	TRBV2	TRBJ1-1	TGTGCCAGTAAGCTGGGGAGTCTTGCTGAAGCTTTCTTT	CASKLGSLAEAFF
NA	NA	13	TRBV6-5	TRBJ2-5	TGTGCCAGCACTACTAGGTACCAAGAGACCCAGTACTTC	CASTTRYQETQYF
NA	NA	19	TRBV27	TRBJ1-5	TGTGCCAGCAGTTTTATCGGCAGCCCAGGGGAATACGGCAATCAGCCCCAGCATTTT	CASSFIGSPGEYGNQPQHF
TRBD1	NA	15	TRBV30	TRBJ1-6	TGTGCCTGGATCGGCCGGGACAGGCTTAATTCACCCCTCCACTTT	CAWIGRDRLNSPLHF
NA	NA	15	TRBV5-1	TRBJ2-5	TGCGCCAGCAGCGGCGGGACGGGAAACCAAGAGACCCAGTACTTC	CASSGGTGNQETQYF
NA	NA	16	TRBV9	TRBJ1-1	TGTGCCAGCAGCGTAGCCGCGGGGGGGCCGGACACTGAAGCTTTCTTT	CASSVAAGGPDTEAFF
NA	NA	14	TRBV9	TRBJ2-2	TGTGCCAGCAGCGTTAGCGCGAACACCGGGGAGCTGTTTTTT	CASSVSANTGELFF
NA	NA	15	TRBV28	TRBJ2-1	TGTGCCAGCAGTTCAGACCGAGGGGTGGACAATGAGCAGTTCTTC	CASSSDRGVDNEQFF
TRBD1	NA	14	TRBV28	TRBJ1-5	TGTGCCAGCAGTCCCGGACAGGGCAATCAGCCCCAGCATTTT	CASSPGQGNQPQHF
NA	NA	13	TRBV7-3	TRBJ2-3	TGTGCCAGCAGCTCCGATCGAGTCGATACGCAGTATTTT	CASSSDRVDTQYF
TRBD2	once	16	TRBV2	TRBJ2-1	TGTGCCAGCAGCGGTAGCGGGAGGGACTCCTACAATGAGCAGTTCTTC	CASSGSGRDSYNEQFF
NA	NA	14	TRBV19	TRBJ2-2	TGTGCCAGTAGTATTTCTGAGAACACCGGGGAGCTGTTTTTT	CASSISENTGELFF
NA	NA	15	TRBV5-6	TRBJ1-2	TGTGCCAGCAGCTTGGGGCAGGGGAGCCCCTATGGCTACACCTTC	CASSLGQGSPYGYTF
NA	NA	18	TRBV10-1	TRBJ2-2	TGCGCCAGCAGAGGGGACCCTGGAAGGGTGGAGGACACCGGGGAGCTGTTTTTT	CASRGDPGRVEDTGELFF
TRBD1	NA	14	TRBV5-1	TRBJ2-1	TGCGCCAGCACCCCGACAGGGTCCTACAATGAGCAGTTCTTC	CASTPTGSYNEQFF
NA	NA	16	TRBV5-1	TRBJ2-5	TGCGCCAGCAGCTCGGTCCCGGGAACGGCGGGGGAGACCCAGTACTTC	CASSSVPGTAGETQYF
NA	NA	16	TRBV10-3	TRBJ2-1	TGTGCCATCAGTGGACAGGGCGGGAGCTCCTACAATGAGCAGTTCTTC	CAISGQGGSSYNEQFF
TRBD2	NA	17	TRBV11-2	TRBJ2-2	TGTGCCAGCAGCCCCCCAACAGCGGGGGGGCAAACCGGGGAGCTGTTTTTT	CASSPPTAGGQTGELFF
NA	NA	15	TRBV19	TRBJ2-7	TGTGCCAGTAGTGTCCGGCAGGGGATGATCTACGAGCAGTACTTC	CASSVRQGMIYEQYF
NA	NA	15	TRBV14	TRBJ1-6	TGTGCCAGCAGAGGGCTAGGAGAGGATATGGGACCCCTCCACTTT	CASRGLGEDMGPLHF
NA	NA	14	TRBV7-3	TRBJ2-7	TGTGCCAGCAGCTTATTCCCCGGGTCCTACGAGCAGTACTTC	CASSLFPGSYEQYF
NA	NA	16	TRBV11-2	TRBJ2-1	TGTGCCAGCAGCTTAGATCGAGGTACTTCACGCAGTGAGCAGTTCTTC	CASSLDRGTSRSEQFF
NA	NA	17	TRBV6-6	TRBJ1-6	TGTGCCAGCAGTCGCCTTCGGCCCCAGGGAGGGAATTCACCCCTCCACTTT	CASSRLRPQGGNSPLHF
NA	NA	13	TRBV24-1	TRBJ2-1	TGTGCCACCAGTGACCAGGGGAGGAATGAGCAGTTCTTC	CATSDQGRNEQFF
NA	once	15	TRBV7-2	TRBJ2-5	TGTGCCAGCAGCTTCTCCGCGGATAGGTCGGAGACCCAGTACTTC	CASSFSADRSETQYF
NA	NA	14	TRBV28	TRBJ1-4	TGTGCCAGCAGTTTAATAGGGTTGGGTGAAAAACTGTTTTTT	CASSLIGLGEKLFF
NA	NA	13	TRBV24-1	TRBJ1-1	TGTGCCACCAGTGATACCGGCAGGGGCTTGGCTTTCTTT	CATSDTGRGLAFF
NA	NA	11	TRBV2	TRBJ2-7	TGTGCCAGCAGTATCCGCTACGAGCAGTACTTC	CASSIRYEQYF
NA	NA	13	TRBV30	TRBJ1-1	TGTGCCTGGAGTGTACTGATGAACACTGAAGCTTTCTTT	CAWSVLMNTEAFF
NA	few	15	TRBV2	TRBJ1-5	TGTGCCAGCAGTGAACAGGGTAGGCTAAATCAGCCCCAGCATTTT	CASSEQGRLNQPQHF
TRBD1	NA	15	TRBV5-4	TRBJ2-7	TGTGCCAGCAGCCCCGGGACAGGGGACCACTACGAGCAGTACTTC	CASSPGTGDHYEQYF
NA	NA	16	TRBV11-1	TRBJ2-5	TGTGCCAGCAGCCGACGTAGAACCATGTACCAAGAGACCCAGTACTTC	CASSRRRTMYQETQYF
NA	NA	15	TRBV19	TRBJ1-3	TGTGCCAGTAGTAGGGGCCCGAGCTCTGGAAACACCATATATTTT	CASSRGPSSGNTIYF
TRBD2	NA	15	TRBV30	TRBJ2-3	TGTGCCTGGAAATACACTAGCGGTCCCACAGATACGCAGTATTTT	CAWKYTSGPTDTQYF
TRBD2	NA	19	TRBV4-2	TRBJ2-5	TGTGCCAGCAGCCAAGATCCGCTAGCGGGGGGGCCGTACCAAGAGACCCAGTACTTC	CASSQDPLAGGPYQETQYF